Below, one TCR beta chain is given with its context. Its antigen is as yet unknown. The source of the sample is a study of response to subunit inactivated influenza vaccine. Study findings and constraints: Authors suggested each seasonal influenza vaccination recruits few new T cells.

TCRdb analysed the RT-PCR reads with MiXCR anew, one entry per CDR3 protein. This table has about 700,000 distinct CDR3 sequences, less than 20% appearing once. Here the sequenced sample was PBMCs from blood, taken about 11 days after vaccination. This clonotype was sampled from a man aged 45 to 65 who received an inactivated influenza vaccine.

The CDR3 is CASSLAELERGDYEQYF. CDR3 DNA sequence: TGCGCCAGCAGCTTGGCCGAGTTGGAAAGGGGGGACTACGAGCAGTACTTC. V is TRBV5-1 and J is TRBJ2-7; D tentatively reads TRBD1 or TRBD2 (6 bases each). The CDR3 consists of 17 residues. Germline CDR1 reads SGHRS; CDR2 reads YFSETQ. Trimming took off 0 bases at V and 3 bases at J, with 19 bases between the two ends.